Listed here are 15 T cell receptor beta chains from one sample, sequenced in a study of shared clonotypes between healthy human individuals. Naivety among CD8 cells was defined by CD45RO negativity and positive CCR7 selection, thereby excluding terminally differentiated effector memory CD45RA+ cells. The repertoire was sequenced with immunoSEQ multiplex PCR; TCRdb's copy has only in-frame clones and lacks some. The sample shows about 2 million clones, approximately 95% of them seen only once. Material for sequencing was naive CD8+ T cells sorted from blood. The receptors come from a man aged 18 to 29 in good health.

The V and J genes are TRBV30 and TRBJ1-1; possibly TRBD1 for D (5 bases). This CDR3 spans 12 amino acids. Trimming stripped 7 bases from V and 3 bases from J, with 12 bases between. CDR1 GTSNPN and CDR2 SVGIG come from the germline V gene (reference sequence). The CDR3 here is CAFGTQDTEAFF. DNA of the CDR3: TGTGCCTTCGGGACTCAGGACACTGAAGCTTTCTTT. The variable domain in full, completed from reference TRBV30 and TRBJ1-1, reads SQTIHQWPATLVQPVGSPLSLECTVEGTSNPNLYWYRQAAGRGLQLLFYSVGIGQISSEVPQNLSASRPQDRQFILSSKKLLLSDSGFYLCAFGTQDTEAFFGQGTRLTVV.

This clone occurred a few times. The chain uses TRBV7-9 and TRBJ1-4; unclear D gene. Germline V gene sequence: CDR1 SEHNR, CDR2 FQNEAQ (reference sequence). Trimming pared 4 bases from V and 11 bases from J, leaving 14 bases between. The CDR3 is made up of 13 amino acids. The DNA for the CDR3 is TGTGCCAGCAGCTATCGAACAGAGGACAAACTGTTTTTT. Translating gives CASSYRTEDKLFF.

Notes on this clone: Other DNA sequences in this specimen translate into the identical CDR3. The chain employs TRBV10-1 and TRBJ2-7; weak D call: TRBD1 (5 bases). Germline CDR1 and CDR2: WNHNN and SYGVQD (reference sequence). CDR3 size: 13 residues. Deletions cut 3 bases from V and 3 bases from J, with 9 bases between. CDR3 bases: TGCGCCAGCAGTGAAGGGGTCGGCTACGAGCAGTACTTC. It is translated as CASSEGVGYEQYF.

The chain recombines TRBV30 with TRBJ1-1, with unresolved D. Germline CDR1 GTSNPN, CDR2 SVGIG (reference sequence). Between the trimmed V and J ends, which lost 3 bases and 3 bases, there was a span of 11 bases. CDR3 size: 13 residues. The CDR3, as DNA: TGTGCCTGGAGCTGGACCTTGGACACTGAAGCTTTCTTT. This translates into CAWSWTLDTEAFF.

The V call is TRBV6-5, the J call TRBJ2-5, with a possible D match to TRBD1 (5 bases). This CDR3 is built from 15 residues. The germline gives CDR1 MNHEY, CDR2 SVGAGI. Trimming removed 1 base at V and 5 bases at J, with 14 bases between. This CDR3 is CASSYLGRAMETQYF. CDR3 DNA sequence: TGTGCCAGCAGTTACTTAGGCAGGGCCATGGAGACCCAGTACTTC.

The genes are TRBV5-1 and TRBJ2-3; D ambiguous. Trimming took off 2 bases at V and 5 bases at J, with 12 bases between the two ends. The germline V gene encodes CDR1 SGHRS and CDR2 YFSETQ. The CDR3 has 14 residues. The CDR3 DNA follows: TGCGCCAGCAGCTTCTTAGGCCCCTTAGATACGCAGTATTTT. It codes for CASSFLGPLDTQYF.

J is TRBJ2-7 and V is TRBV4-3; 10 bases align to TRBD2. The CDR3 has 16 amino acids. Germline CDR1 reads LGHNA; CDR2 reads YSLEER. J lost 2 bases, V lost 1 base, and 5 bases had no gene match. CDR3 DNA: TGCGCCAGCAGCCAAGGAGTCCTAGCGGGAGCCTACGAGCAGTACTTC. It yields the protein CASSQGVLAGAYEQYF.

The chain couples TRBV30 to TRBJ2-2, with no clear D. V was trimmed by 0 bases and J by 6 bases, leaving 5 bases between them. From germline, CDR1 is GTSNPN and CDR2 SVGIG (reference sequence). This CDR3 spans 12 amino acids. CDR3 sequence reads: CAWSVFSGELFF. CDR3 DNA: TGTGCCTGGAGTGTATTTTCCGGGGAGCTGTTTTTT.

The chain carries TRBV6-6 and TRBJ1-5; D not resolved. In germline, CDR1 is MNHNY, CDR2 SVGAGI (reference sequence). With 7 bases removed from V and 5 bases from J, the gap between germline ends came to 9 bases. The CDR3 spans 12 residues. In nucleotides, the CDR3 is TGTGCCAGCACCGTTTTTGATCAGCCCCAGCATTTT. Translating gives CASTVFDQPQHF.

This clone was observed a single time. The rearrangement uses TRBV28 and TRBJ2-7; D is possibly TRBD1 (6 bases). Germline-derived CDR1 and CDR2 are MDHEN and SYDVKM. With 5 bases removed from V and 5 bases from J, the gap between germline ends came to 19 bases. The length of the CDR3 is 15 residues. The CDR3 DNA reads TGTGCCAGCAGTAAACCGGGACATTCATTCGACGAGCAGTACTTC. It codes for CASSKPGHSFDEQYF.

This clone has only one observation. The chain employs TRBV27 and TRBJ2-1; a weak D match, TRBD2 (5 bases). CDR3 size: 14 residues. Trimming stripped 7 bases from V and 4 bases from J, with 14 bases between. Germline V CDR1 and CDR2: MNHEY, SMNVEV (reference sequence). As DNA, the CDR3 is TGTGCCAGCAACGATGCACTAGGGTACAATGAGCAGTTCTTC. Translation: CASNDALGYNEQFF.

The chain is built from TRBV6-1 and TRBJ2-1; 11 bases are shared with TRBD2. The CDR3 spans 15 residues. Unmatched junction bases numbered 4, after V lost 5 bases and J lost 4 bases. The germline V gene encodes CDR1 MNHNS and CDR2 SASEGT. DNA of the CDR3: TGTGCCAGCAGTTCCGGGACTAGCGGATACAATGAGCAGTTCTTC. It is translated as CASSSGTSGYNEQFF.

In its sample, this clone was seen once. This rearrangement joins TRBV9 to TRBJ2-5; 8 bases align to TRBD1. J lost 2 bases, V lost 0 bases, and 3 bases had no gene match. The CDR3 is 15 amino acids. Germline CDR1 reads SGDLS; CDR2 reads YYNGEE. CDR3 protein: CASSVGNRGQETQYF. The CDR3 bases are TGTGCCAGCAGCGTAGGAAACAGGGGGCAAGAGACCCAGTACTTC.

The V gene is TRBV7-2, the J gene TRBJ1-1, with 9 bases matching TRBD1. This CDR3 is 15 amino acids long. Germline V gene data show CDR1 as SGHTA and CDR2 as FQGNSA. The V segment lost 1 base and the J segment 3 bases; nucleotides outside the gene matches: 3. The CDR3 here is CASSLGTGAHTEAFF. The CDR3, as DNA: TGTGCCAGCAGCTTAGGGACAGGGGCCCACACTGAAGCTTTCTTT.

Of note for this clone: The sample contains more than one DNA sequence encoding this CDR3. J is TRBJ2-7 and V is TRBV9; either TRBD1 or TRBD2 may supply D (5 bases each). V lost 3 bases to trimming and J lost 1 base, with 5 bases between them. Germline V CDR1 and CDR2: SGDLS, YYNGEE. The CDR3 is 12 residues long. CDR3 sequence: CASSGGSYEQYF. The CDR3, as DNA: TGTGCCAGCAGCGGGGGGTCCTACGAGCAGTACTTC.